Following are 18 T cell receptor beta chains from one sample sequenced in a study of T cell responses to AZD1222 COVID-19 vaccine. Clones were sequenced by immunoSEQ multiplex PCR, and TCRdb holds only the in-frame ones, with some missing. Here the sample spans around 180,000 clones, around 94% being singletons. Sample: peripheral blood, taken on day 0 of AZD1222 vaccination. These receptors were taken from an adult in good health.

The chain joins TRBV10-2 to TRBJ2-1; D gene uncertain. The CDR3 runs to 13 residues. V gave up 2 bases and J gave up 8 bases, with 10 bases separating them. Looked up from germline, CDR1 is WSHSY and CDR2 is SAAADI. The CDR3 DNA sequence: TGCGCCAGCAGTGAGGAGGCTGTCCATGAGCAGTTCTTC. Translation gives CASSEEAVHEQFF.

J is TRBJ1-1 and V is TRBV6-5, with D unresolved. CDR1 and CDR2 (germline): MNHEY, SVGAGI. The CDR3 contains 15 residues. V shed 4 bases and J shed 2 bases, with 14 bases lying between them. Written as DNA, the CDR3 is TGTGCCAGCAGTTCCCTACCTAGTGTAAACACTGAAGCTTTCTTT. It codes for CASSSLPSVNTEAFF.

The table lists this clone with a count of one. The chain employs TRBV18 and TRBJ2-5, with D unresolved. The CDR3 totals 12 residues. Germline CDR1 is KGHSH and CDR2 is LQKENI. V was shortened by 3 bases and J by 0 bases, with 2 bases between the two germline ends. The DNA for the CDR3 is TGTGCCAGCTCACCGTACCAAGAGACCCAGTACTTC. It yields the protein CASSPYQETQYF.

The chain couples TRBV3-1 (or the pseudogene TRBV3-2) to TRBJ1-1, with D uncertain. Germline V CDR1 and CDR2: LGHDT, YNNKEL (reference sequence). This CDR3 region has 13 residues. V was cut by 4 bases and J by 5 bases, with 11 bases left in between. The DNA of the CDR3 is TGTGCCAGCAGCCGCCTATTTCAGACTGAAGCTTTCTTT. This codes for CASSRLFQTEAFF.

V is TRBV7-2 and J is TRBJ1-5; D gene uncertain. Per the germline V gene, CDR1 is SGHTA and CDR2 is FQGNSA. Trimming cost V 3 bases and J 4 bases, with 10 bases left between them. CDR3 length equals 14 residues. CDR3 sequence (DNA): TGTGCCAGCAGCTTTTCGGACGGGAATCAGCCCCAGCATTTT. Amino acid sequence: CASSFSDGNQPQHF.

The chain carries TRBV30 and TRBJ1-5; D remains ambiguous. The CDR3 totals 13 residues. The V gene's germline CDR1 is GTSNPN and CDR2 SVGIG (reference sequence). V was cut by 3 bases and J by 9 bases, with 15 bases left in between. The CDR3 sequence is CAWSRTDVGPQHF. Here the CDR3 DNA reads TGTGCCTGGAGCCGGACGGACGTTGGGCCCCAGCATTTT.

This clone was observed once. The J gene is TRBJ1-5, the V gene TRBV2; the match to TRBD1 covers 9 bases. Germline V lookup: CDR1 SNHLY, CDR2 FYNNEI. The CDR3 loop spans 15 amino acids. V lost 6 bases and J lost 4; bases outside the gene matches: 7. This chain's CDR3 is CASRRDRVANQPQHF. CDR3 nucleotide sequence: TGTGCCAGCAGGAGGGACAGGGTTGCAAATCAGCCCCAGCATTTT.

A single count supports this clone. The rearrangement uses TRBV9 and TRBJ2-3; D may be TRBD1 or TRBD2 (5 bases each). This CDR3 contains 16 residues. Germline V gene lookup returns CDR1 SGDLS and CDR2 YYNGEE. The V and J ends lost 4 bases and 2 bases respectively, with 17 bases between them. The CDR3 spells CASSSSGGEDTDTQYF. The CDR3 DNA reads TGTGCCAGCAGCTCTTCTGGGGGAGAGGACACAGATACGCAGTATTTT. The whole variable domain, remainder taken from reference TRBV9 and TRBJ2-3, is DSGVTQTPKHLITATGQRVTLRCSPRSGDLSVYWYQQSLDQGLQFLIQYYNGEERAKGNILERFSAQQFPDLHSELNLSSLELGDSALYFCASSSSGGEDTDTQYFGPGTRLTVL.

J is TRBJ1-4 and V is TRBV29-1; D not resolved. The CDR3 totals 13 residues. The V gene lost 4 bases and the J gene lost 3 bases, with 9 bases spanning the gap. The V gene's germline CDR1 is SQVTM and CDR2 ANQGSEA. CDR3 DNA: TGCAGCGTTGGAGTTTTGGCTAATGAAAAACTGTTTTTT. It is translated as CSVGVLANEKLFF. Variable domain in full (rest from reference TRBV29-1 and TRBJ1-4): SAVISQKPSRDICQRGTSLTIQCQVDSQVTMMFWYRQQPGQSLTLIATANQGSEATYESGFVIDKFPISRPNLTFSTLTVSNMSPEDSSIYLCSVGVLANEKLFFGSGTQLSVL.

The chain combines TRBV27 with TRBJ2-1, with 9 bases matching TRBD2. Unmatched junction bases numbered 7, after V lost 5 bases and J lost 8 bases. CDR1 and CDR2 from the germline V gene are MNHEY and SMNVEV (reference sequence). The CDR3 loop spans 14 amino acids. The CDR3, as DNA: TGTGCCAGCAGTGGCCTAGCGGGATGGGATGAGCAGTTCTTC. Translation: CASSGLAGWDEQFF.

This rearrangement joins TRBV5-1 to TRBJ2-2; D not certain. CDR1 and CDR2 (germline): SGHRS, YFSETQ. This CDR3 is built from 12 residues. Trimming removed 2 bases from V and 2 bases from J, with 1 base in between. The DNA for the CDR3 is TGCGCCAGCAGCTTCAACACCGGGGAGCTGTTTTTT. It encodes CASSFNTGELFF. Drawing the rest from reference TRBV5-1 and TRBJ2-2, the complete variable domain is KAGVTQTPRYLIKTRGQQVTLSCSPISGHRSVSWYQQTPGQGLQFLFEYFSETQRNKGNFPGRFSGRQFSNSRSEMNVSTLELGDSALYLCASSFNTGELFFGEGSRLTVL.

The chain joins TRBV27 to TRBJ2-1; 7 positions agree with TRBD2. This CDR3 is 13 amino acids long. Germline V gene data show CDR1 as MNHEY and CDR2 as SMNVEV (reference sequence). J gave up 3 bases and V 6 bases, and 2 bases lay outside the gene matches. CDR3 sequence: CASRTSSYNEQFF. DNA for the CDR3: TGTGCCAGCAGGACTAGCAGCTACAATGAGCAGTTCTTC.

The V call is TRBV6-5, the J call TRBJ1-2, with D possibly being TRBD1 (6 bases). Germline lookup yields CDR1 MNHEY and CDR2 SVGAGI. The V end lost 6 bases, the J end lost 0 bases, and 14 bases lay between the germline ends. This CDR3 comprises 15 residues. CDR3 residues: CASRLYEGANYGYTF. In DNA, the CDR3 is TGTGCCAGCAGATTGTATGAGGGGGCTAACTATGGCTACACCTTC.

The V call is TRBV7-9, the J call TRBJ2-1; D remains ambiguous. Germline CDR1 SEHNR, CDR2 FQNEAQ (reference sequence). Deletions cut 6 bases from V and 15 bases from J, with 18 bases between. The CDR3 is made up of 12 amino acids. DNA for the CDR3: TGTGCCAGCAGATATGGCCCTTCCGAAGGGTTCTTC. Amino acid sequence: CASRYGPSEGFF.

The CDR3 here is CASSGIGGGLNTEAFF. CDR3 DNA: TGTGCCAGCAGTGGGATTGGTGGAGGTTTGAACACTGAAGCTTTCTTT. This rearrangement joins TRBV6-1 to TRBJ1-1, with D unresolved. Trimming removed 4 bases from V and 0 bases from J, with 15 bases in between. Germline values: CDR1 MNHNS, CDR2 SASEGT. This CDR3 is built from 16 residues.

V and J are TRBV6-1 and TRBJ1-4; 7 bases map to TRBD1. In germline, CDR1 is MNHNS, CDR2 SASEGT. This CDR3 is built from 16 residues. J lost 6 bases, V lost 3 bases, and 10 bases had no gene match. CDR3 bases: TGTGCCAGCAGTGATAGGACAGGTCGTTCTGATGAAAAACTGTTTTTT. Translation gives CASSDRTGRSDEKLFF.

The V gene is TRBV7-3, the J gene TRBJ1-1, with D perhaps TRBD1 (5 bases). Trimming took 1 base from V and 1 from J, leaving 10 bases between them. Looked up from germline, CDR1 is SGHTA and CDR2 is FQGTGA. The CDR3 extends over 15 amino acids. The CDR3 protein is CASSLSGQGNTEAFF. The DNA of the CDR3 is TGTGCCAGCAGCTTAAGTGGGCAGGGGAACACTGAAGCTTTCTTT. Full variable domain (outside the CDR3, taken from reference TRBV7-3 and TRBJ1-1): GAGVSQTPSNKVTEKGKYVELRCDPISGHTALYWYRQSLGQGPEFLIYFQGTGAADDSGLPNDRFFAVRPEGSVSTLKIQRTERGDSAVYLCASSLSGQGNTEAFFGQGTRLTVV.

This clone was observed once. The chain carries TRBV11-2 and TRBJ1-2, with D possibly TRBD1 on 6 matching bases. The V gene's germline CDR1 is SGHAT and CDR2 FQNNGV. The CDR3 is 14 residues long. V lost 0 bases and J 7 bases, leaving 12 bases between the germline ends. CDR3 nucleotide sequence: TGTGCCAGCAGCTTAGAAGCAGGGGATCGTGGCTACACCTTC. Amino acids: CASSLEAGDRGYTF.